Here is one TCR beta chain with its context. Its antigen is not identified. These data originate in a study of shared clonotypes between healthy human individuals. The CDR3 is 15 amino acids. Trimming removed 0 bases from V and 3 bases from J, with 9 bases in between. Germline values: CDR1 SEHNR, CDR2 FQNEAQ (reference sequence). Study outcomes and limitations: In general, naive subsets displayed greater estimated richness than memory subsets did.

The investigators split CD4+ cells into a CD45RA+ naive subset and a CD45RA-negative memory subset. Profiling relied on immunoSEQ multiplex PCR, and the TCRdb table lists in-frame clones only, not all of them. Among 2 million to 2.5 million clones listed, 92% were seen once. This chain connects TRBV7-9 to TRBJ1-5; D unclear. The sequence derives from a man aged 18 to 30 in good health. Some clones in this sample may be carry-over from other donors' samples. What was sequenced was naive CD4+ T cells from PBMCs. Subset given: CD45RA+ positively selected. The CDR3 region is CASSLAGGNNQPQHF. Here the CDR3 DNA reads TGTGCCAGCAGCTTAGCGGGTGGGAACAATCAGCCCCAGCATTTT.